A selection of T cell receptor beta chains follows, all from one sample in a study of T cell changes during pregnancy in multiple sclerosis. Sequenced by immunoSEQ multiplex PCR; TCRdb stores in-frame clones only, minus some. This table holds around 30,000 clones, roughly 90% found once. The source was CD8+ T cells from peripheral blood mononuclear cells, collected in the third trimester of pregnancy. These receptor sequences come from a female donor with multiple sclerosis, enrolled in a pregnancy study. Each CDR3 is given with its conserved first and last residue.

>TRBV9|TRBJ2-5
CASSVEGTGGKGETQYF
>TRBV12-5|TRBJ2-7
CASGNTYEQYF
>TRBV12-5|TRBJ1-2
CASGLVSLRRGARNGYTF
>TRBV13|TRBJ2-7
CASRGQGHEQYF
>TRBV6-4|TRBJ2-2
CASSDLGIAGGPGELFF
>TRBV7-3|TRBJ2-7
CASSFGQGSYEQYF
>TRBV2|TRBJ1-1
CASQGTLGAFF
>TRBV15|TRBJ2-6
CATQRRGSGANVLTF
>TRBV27|TRBJ1-4
CASSLVGGEEKLFF
>TRBV10-3|TRBJ2-7
CAISGQGARYEQYF
>TRBV6-5|TRBJ2-7
CASSTREGVYEQYF
>TRBV7-9|TRBJ2-2
CASSLARGYTGELFF
>TRBV7-2|TRBJ2-7
CASSFPGTGYLSYEQYF
>TRBV5-6|TRBJ1-1
CASTLGTEAFF
>TRBV2|TRBJ1-6
CASSETGSSYNSPLHF
>TRBV12-5|TRBJ1-2
CASGLMGRHRYGYTF
>TRBV11-2|TRBJ1-2
CASSLDLAGESGYTF
>TRBV4-2|TRBJ2-5
CASSQVDWAGAQETQYF
>TRBV4-1|TRBJ1-3
CASSLWVSGDGNTIYF
>TRBV5-1|TRBJ1-2
CASSVETPSYGYTF
>TRBV9|TRBJ2-6
CASSVEARRQGLFSGANVLTF
>TRBV6-6|TRBJ1-5
CASSYSSVSGDQPQHF
>TRBV4-1|TRBJ2-7
CASSHGQAYEQYF
>TRBV6-6|TRBJ2-1
CASSSGTGGNNEQFF
>TRBV5-4|TRBJ2-3
CASSLVGRGGKRDTQYF
>TRBV29-1|TRBJ2-7
CSVESEGEGSYEQYF
>TRBV4-3|TRBJ2-2
CASSQAVTGELFF
>TRBV13|TRBJ1-1
CASSQHDWGGMNTEAFF
>TRBV5-8|TRBJ2-7
CASDSYRVSLSYEQYF
>TRBV15|TRBJ1-4
CATSRDRGGATNEKLFF
>TRBV18|TRBJ1-1
CASRVFGGTEAFF
>TRBV7-9|TRBJ1-1
CASSGQDEAFF
>TRBV6-5|TRBJ2-7
CASSPTSGAHEQYF
>TRBV23-1|TRBJ1-1
CASSQSSLWVDTKVRRNTEAFF
>TRBV5-5|TRBJ1-2
CASSQDRAGYTF
>TRBV29-1|TRBJ1-1
CSVEGTGAVEAFF
>TRBV29-1|TRBJ2-7
CSVGGYRTSTYEQYF